This T cell receptor (beta chain) was sequenced for a study of cytomegalovirus exposure and HLA in healthy donors. CDR3 size: 15 residues. Trimming cost V 8 bases and J 0 bases, with 15 bases left between them. From germline, CDR1 is LNHNV and CDR2 YYDKDF (reference sequence). 13 Jbeta primers and 60 Vbeta primers were used for the PCR. Only in-frame clones appear in the TCRdb table, and some are missing; sequencing was by immunoSEQ multiplex PCR. The sample has around 39,000 clones. The clonotype was recovered from a male donor in good health and CMV-seronegative. The specimen sequenced was PBMCs. V gene TRBV15 combines with J gene TRBJ2-3, with D perhaps matching TRBD2 (5 bases). CDR3 region: CATLPSGSSTDTQYF. In DNA form, the CDR3 reads TGTGCCACCCTACCGAGCGGTTCTAGCACAGATACGCAGTATTTT. The full variable domain, rest sourced from reference TRBV15 and TRBJ2-3, is DAMVIQNPRYQVTQFGKPVTLSCSQTLNHNVMYWYQQKSSQAPKLLFHYYDKDFNNEADTPDNFQSRRPNTSFCFLDIRSPGLGDTAMYLCATLPSGSSTDTQYFGPGTRLTVL.